Described below is a single TCR beta chain sequence and its context. The antigen remains unidentified. Vbeta (60) and Jbeta (13) primers were used in the PCR. Measured with immunoSEQ multiplex PCR; TCRdb has only the in-frame clones, and not every one. The repertoire holds about 96,000 clones, 65% to 75% seen once, with 2.5% to 3.5% in the top ten. The CDR3 consists of 15 residues. From germline, CDR1 is LNHNV and CDR2 YYDKDF (reference sequence). With 0 bases removed from V and 4 bases from J, the gap between germline ends came to 10 bases. This entry belongs to a study of cytomegalovirus exposure and HLA in healthy donors. Study results and caveats: Most subjects had HLA-A and HLA-B alleles reportedly predicted accurately by TCR beta sequences. Many donors carried some public TCRs, although rarity characterized most TCR sequences.

This clonotype was obtained from a female donor in good health and CMV-seropositive. The V gene is TRBV15, the J gene TRBJ1-5; D may be TRBD1 (5 bases). Sequencing was carried out using PBMCs. The CDR3 DNA sequence: TGTGCCACCAGCAGAGATCCAGGGCCGAATCAGCCCCAGCATTTT. This encodes CATSRDPGPNQPQHF.